A single sample gave rise to the 21 T cell receptor beta chains below, sequenced in a study of T-cell memory formation after mild COVID-19. TCRdb analysed the 5' RACE reads with MiXCR anew, one entry per CDR3 protein. The table includes about 440,000 distinct CDR3 sequences, around 20% detected once. The sample taken for sequencing was PBMCs or a T cell subset sorted from them (not recorded which). The source is an adult woman who had mild COVID-19 (a few samples of this study predate the infection). Cell type and time point are not known.

This chain connects TRBV20-1 to TRBJ1-2; TRBD1 aligns across 7 bases. Germline V gene data show CDR1 as DFQATT and CDR2 as SNEGSKA (reference sequence). With 5 bases clipped from V and 1 base from J, the junction kept 10 bases outside the gene matches. CDR3 size: 15 residues. The CDR3 coding sequence is TGCAGTGCTCATAGGGGACAGCGACATAACTATGGCTACACCTTC. It translates to CSAHRGQRHNYGYTF.

This clonotype was seen a handful of times. The chain is built from TRBV30 and TRBJ2-6; D possibly corresponds to TRBD2 (5 bases). This CDR3 is built from 15 residues. Germline lookup yields CDR1 GTSNPN and CDR2 SVGIG (reference sequence). Trimming pared 4 bases from V and 1 base from J, leaving 11 bases between. CDR3 coding DNA: TGTGCCTGGACCCGGACTCTTTCTGGGGCCAACGTCCTGACTTTC. It specifies CAWTRTLSGANVLTF.

The chain is built from TRBV12-3 or TRBV12-4 and TRBJ2-5; 7 bases are a match to TRBD2. V lost 8 bases to trimming and J lost 5 bases; unmatched junction nucleotides: 11. CDR3 length equals 14 residues. CDR3 in DNA: TGTGCCAGCGCTGAGACTATGGGGGGGGAGACCCAGTACTTC. Its translation is CASAETMGGETQYF.

The chain recombines TRBV12-3 or TRBV12-4 with TRBJ2-5; weak D call: TRBD1 (5 bases). CDR3 length: 13 amino acids. The V end was cut by 3 bases, the J end by 4 bases, with 9 bases between. The CDR3 loop reads CASSFWTTETQYF. For the CDR3, the DNA is TGTGCCAGCAGTTTCTGGACAACAGAGACCCAGTACTTC.

The V gene is TRBV7-2, the J gene TRBJ2-5; D is unclear. CDR3 length equals 10 residues. V lost 5 bases, J lost 4 bases, and 2 bases lay in between. The germline V gene has CDR1 SGHTA and CDR2 FQGNSA. The CDR3 protein is CASSIETQYF. CDR3 DNA sequence: TGTGCCAGCAGCATAGAGACCCAGTACTTC.

In the case of this clonotype: Sequence at one end of the junction differs from germline and may be a read error. This chain joins TRBV19 and TRBJ2-6, with D perhaps TRBD1 or TRBD2 (5 bases each). The CDR3 runs to 16 residues. The germline V gene has CDR1 LNHDA and CDR2 SQIVND (reference sequence). The CDR3 region is CASTIGDLSGANVLTF. The CDR3 bases are TGTGCCAGTACTATAGGGGACCTGTCTGGGGCCAACGTCCTGACTTTC.

The CDR3 bases are TGTGCCAGCAGCCGGGACAGGACGTATGGCTACACCTTC. It specifies CASSRDRTYGYTF. The chain couples TRBV5-6 to TRBJ1-2, with TRBD1 matching over 8 bases. V lost 4 bases, J lost 5 bases, and 4 bases stayed unmatched. Germline values: CDR1 SGHDT, CDR2 YYEEEE. The length of the CDR3 is 13 residues.

This rearrangement joins TRBV12-3 or TRBV12-4 to TRBJ1-3; 8 positions agree with TRBD1. The CDR3 has 15 residues. The junction had 6 bases not matched to a gene; V was cut back by 6 bases and J by 2 bases. The CDR3 loop is CASSDRGDPGNTIYF. CDR3 coding DNA: TGTGCCAGCAGCGACAGGGGAGATCCTGGAAACACCATATATTTT.

This clonotype has a handful of counts. V usage is TRBV7-2 and J usage is TRBJ1-1; D is unresolved. In germline, CDR1 is SGHTA, CDR2 FQGNSA. The CDR3 is 13 amino acids. V lost 4 bases and J 1 base, leaving 7 bases between the germline ends. CDR3 amino acids: CASSSKTNTEAFF. The DNA for the CDR3 is TGTGCCAGCAGCTCGAAGACGAACACTGAAGCTTTCTTT.

The chain carries TRBV12-3 or TRBV12-4 and TRBJ2-7; D is perhaps TRBD1 (6 bases). V gave up 0 bases and J gave up 4 bases, with 7 bases separating them. The CDR3 has 13 residues. This CDR3 is CASSLATGYEQYF. As DNA, the CDR3 is TGTGCCAGCAGTTTAGCGACAGGTTACGAGCAGTACTTC.

This rearrangement joins TRBV20-1 to TRBJ2-7; D not resolved. CDR1 and CDR2 (germline): DFQATT, SNEGSKA (reference sequence). This CDR3 contains 11 residues. The ends were cut back, 5 bases at V and 2 bases at J, with 7 bases in the middle. CDR3 sequence reads: CSAPLAYEQYF. The CDR3 DNA follows: TGCAGTGCTCCTTTGGCCTACGAGCAGTACTTC.

This clonotype appeared a few times. This chain joins TRBV27 and TRBJ2-1, with 10 bases fitting TRBD1. Germline CDR1 MNHEY, CDR2 SMNVEV (reference sequence). The CDR3 contains 15 residues. Trimming cost V 0 bases and J 8 bases; bases outside gene matches: 4. The CDR3, as DNA: TGTGCCAGCAGTTTATCCGGACAGGGGGACTATGAGCAGTTCTTC. Its protein is CASSLSGQGDYEQFF.

This clonotype was observed a few times. The chain couples TRBV27 to TRBJ2-7; perhaps TRBD1 as D (6 bases). Germline CDR1 MNHEY, CDR2 SMNVEV (reference sequence). The CDR3 length is 14 residues. Trimming pared 6 bases from V and 1 base from J, leaving 13 bases between. The CDR3 nucleotides are TGTGCCAGCAGCCATGGGACAACGTCCTACGAGCAGTACTTC. Protein product: CASSHGTTSYEQYF.

The table lists this clonotype with a few counts. This rearrangement joins TRBV3-1 to TRBJ1-3; D gene ambiguous. This CDR3 is 15 amino acids long. With 2 bases removed from V and 1 base from J, the gap between germline ends came to 9 bases. CDR1 and CDR2 from the germline V gene are LGHDT and YNNKEL (reference sequence). In nucleotides, the CDR3 is TGTGCCAGCAGCCAAAGTCGGGGTTCTGGAAACACCATATATTTT. Its protein is CASSQSRGSGNTIYF.

This chain uses TRBV3-1 with TRBJ1-2, with 8 bases aligning to TRBD1. Per germline, CDR1 LGHDT and CDR2 YNNKEL (reference sequence). The V and J ends lost 0 bases and 5 bases, in that order; junction bases with no gene match: 2. This CDR3 is 14 amino acids long. The CDR3 loop is CASSQDGTGYGYTF. CDR3 nucleotides: TGTGCCAGCAGCCAAGATGGGACAGGATATGGCTACACCTTC.

The chain joins TRBV3-1 to TRBJ1-2, with D uncertain. Germline CDR1 is LGHDT and CDR2 is YNNKEL (reference sequence). CDR3 length: 11 residues. The V and J ends lost 1 base and 6 bases respectively, with 3 bases between them. The DNA for the CDR3 is TGTGCCAGCAGCCAAGTCCATGGCTACACCTTC. It codes for CASSQVHGYTF.

V gene TRBV18 combines with J gene TRBJ1-5, with 8 bases aligning to TRBD1. Looked up from germline, CDR1 is KGHSH and CDR2 is LQKENI. The CDR3 has 18 residues. J lost 1 base, V lost 6 bases, and 14 bases had no gene match. In nucleotides, the CDR3 is TGTGCCAGCTCGCGGAGTCTGCTGGGACAGGAGAGCAATCAGCCCCAGCATTTT. Protein: CASSRSLLGQESNQPQHF.

This clonotype was seen more than once but under ten times. The rearrangement joins TRBV12-3 or TRBV12-4 to TRBJ2-1, with TRBD1 as a possible D gene (6 bases). Between the trimmed V and J ends, which lost 4 bases and 0 bases, there was a span of 13 bases. The CDR3 is made up of 16 amino acids. CDR3 loop: CASSYRVSGSYNEQFF. DNA for the CDR3: TGTGCCAGCAGTTACAGGGTTTCGGGCTCCTACAATGAGCAGTTCTTC.

This clonotype showed up just a few times. As DNA, the CDR3 is TGTGCCAGCAGCACAAGGACAGGGCTGGTTGACACCATATATTTT. Its translation: CASSTRTGLVDTIYF. The chain is built from TRBV7-9 and TRBJ1-3; 8 positions match TRBD1. V was clipped by 5 bases and J by 8 bases; unmatched bases: 11. The CDR3 runs 15 residues. Germline-derived CDR1 and CDR2 are SEHNR and FQNEAQ (reference sequence).

This clonotype was observed a few times. The chain has TRBV15 and TRBJ2-3; 8 bases line up with TRBD2. CDR3 length equals 17 residues. Trimming at V came to 0 bases and at J to 4 bases, leaving 9 bases not matched to a gene. Germline V lookup: CDR1 LNHNV, CDR2 YYDKDF (reference sequence). The CDR3 region is CATSRESSGRSADTQYF. The DNA for the CDR3 is TGTGCCACCAGCAGAGAGTCGAGCGGGAGATCTGCAGATACGCAGTATTTT. Together with reference TRBV15 and TRBJ2-3, the CDR3 gives the full variable domain: DAMVIQNPRYQVTQFGKPVTLSCSQTLNHNVMYWYQQKSSQAPKLLFHYYDKDFNNEADTPDNFQSRRPNTSFCFLDIRSPGLGDTAMYLCATSRESSGRSADTQYFGPGTRLTVL.

This clonotype occurred a few times. This chain uses TRBV4-1 with TRBJ2-7; 7 nucleotides align to TRBD1. The CDR3 is 14 amino acids. The junction had 3 bases not matched to a gene; V was cut back by 1 base and J by 3 bases. Germline-derived CDR1 and CDR2 are MGHRA and YSYEKL. CDR3 residues: CASSQVGTVYEQYF. The CDR3 DNA sequence: TGCGCCAGCAGCCAAGTAGGGACAGTCTACGAGCAGTACTTC.